This T cell receptor beta chain was sequenced for a study of technical replicates of blood from four donors (dated by TCRdb to 2016 to 2017). V ends up 0 bases short and J 0 bases short, with an unmatched junction base count of 15. The CDR3 goes from the cysteine to the phenylalanine over 21 residues. This entry keeps only the CDR3 DNA: 63 bases, framed from base 1. CDR1 LGHNA and CDR2 YNFKEQ were looked up in the germline V gene. Libraries were constructed by the immunoSEQ multiplex PCR assay. This immuneACCESS table, as held by TCRdb, lists in-frame sequences with V and J called but not all clones. Of the missing ones, under half trace to an unresolved V gene in checked studies; the others have no known cause. The sample has around 85,000 clones on record, about 93% of them singletons. The leading ten clones occupy 0.2% to 0.3% of the sample. On this clone: Which antigen it targets is not known. Per-base quality was not reported, and no clone a single base away is much larger than it.

The rearranged segments are TRBV4-2 and TRBJ2-3; 10 nucleotides in the junction match TRBD2. The specimen was T cells isolated from PBMCs. The clonotype comes from a human donor in good health. At the DNA level, the sequence is TGTGCCAGCAGCCAAGATCCTCAAACTAGCGGGGCGTGGTCGAGCACAGATACGCAGTATTTT. It is translated as CASSQDPQTSGAWSSTDTQYF.